In this sample, the clone carrying this T cell receptor (beta chain) is large (0.1 to 1%). The same CDR3 is also encoded by other DNA sequences in this sample. As processed by the authors: Amplification of reference gene primers provided the estimated nucleated cell counts. The data were produced by immunoSEQ multiplex PCR, yet TCRdb's version contains in-frame clones alone and is incomplete. D and trimming were read from the DNA, whereas the V and J calls and clone size are those reported in that table. The data contain roughly 3,500 clones, 60% to 75% of them singletons. The data were obtained in a study of blood T cell repertoires in COVID-19. Overall study context: Sources were T cells, B-cell-depleted T cells, or PBMCs; the material itself was cDNA or gDNA.

V lost 0 bases to trimming and J lost 8 bases, with 9 bases between them. The CDR3 consists of 13 residues. Germline V lookup: CDR1 SGDLS, CDR2 YYNGEE. Sequencing input: peripheral blood. The rearrangement uses TRBV9 and TRBJ2-1, with D unclear. The receptor comes from a man in his 70s with active COVID-19. The CDR3 nucleotides read TGTGCCAGCAGCGTAGCCACTTCCCATGAGCAGTTCTTC. Encoded protein: CASSVATSHEQFF.